This TCR beta chain was found in a study of T cell responses to AZD1222 COVID-19 vaccine. TCRdb keeps only in-frame clones here, not all; method: immunoSEQ multiplex PCR. Among about 140,000 clones listed, approximately 87% were seen once. CDR3 length: 14 amino acids. Germline values: CDR1 LNHDA, CDR2 SQIVND (reference sequence). V shed 6 bases and J 3 bases; nucleotides not matched to a gene: 4. Worth noting for this clone: The antigen remains undetermined.

Pooled together were second doses at about 4 or about 12 weeks. Study-wide results and caveats: Vaccine-associated CD4 TCRs ranged over spike, dominating at 160-218 and 743-854. Unmutated variant regions reportedly attract nearly half of all spike-specific TCRs. Sampling captured repertoires only after the peak T cell response.

The starting material was peripheral blood, obtained 28 days after the second AZD1222 dose. The chain couples TRBV19 to TRBJ1-1, with 10 bases matching TRBD1. The receptor was derived from an adult who received the AZD1222 COVID-19 vaccine. CDR3 residues: CASRDRGRDTEAFF. The CDR3 nucleotides are TGTGCCAGTAGAGACAGGGGGCGTGACACTGAAGCTTTCTTT.